This T cell receptor beta chain was profiled in a study of OX40 agonist ivuxolimab in advanced cancers. Profiled with immunoSEQ multiplex PCR; TCRdb holds only in-frame clones, not every one. The sample yields roughly 77,000 clones, 80% to 95% seen once. V dropped 3 bases and J dropped 5 bases, with 17 bases sitting between them. Germline loops: CDR1 SGDLS, CDR2 YYNGEE. This CDR3 comprises 16 residues. Study outcomes and limitations: Compared with CD4+, CD8+ T cells on average had more expanded clones.

A word on this clone: Its antigen is not identified.

The receptor comes from an adult with an advanced solid tumor such as melanoma, head and neck, liver or kidney cancer. The chain employs TRBV9 and TRBJ2-2, with unresolved D. This material consisted of CD4+ or CD8+ T cells sorted from blood, taken in a trial of the OX40 agonist ivuxolimab. CDR3 nucleotide sequence: TGTGCCAGCAGCGCCTCGGGCAATCGACCTACCGGGGAGCTGTTTTTT. Protein product: CASSASGNRPTGELFF.